This TCR beta chain emerged from a study of response to subunit inactivated influenza vaccine. Study-wide results and caveats: That few new T cells are recruited by each seasonal influenza vaccination was the authors' suggestion.

This clonotype has only a few counts. The antigen remains undetermined. There are 14 residues in the CDR3. Trimming pared 1 base from V and 5 bases from J, leaving 8 bases between. Germline CDR1 is SEHNR and CDR2 is FQNEAQ (reference sequence). TCRdb independently ran MiXCR on the RT-PCR reads; one entry per CDR3 protein. The sample yields hundreds of thousands of distinct CDR3 sequences, 7.6% seen once. This clonotype was sampled from a man aged 45-69 years who received an inactivated influenza vaccine. The V gene is TRBV7-9, the J gene TRBJ1-4; D is unclear. The material sequenced was PBMCs from blood, taken 23 to 25 months after vaccination. The CDR3 protein is CASSLDAFNEKLFF. DNA for the CDR3: TGTGCCAGCAGCTTAGACGCCTTCAATGAAAAACTGTTTTTT.